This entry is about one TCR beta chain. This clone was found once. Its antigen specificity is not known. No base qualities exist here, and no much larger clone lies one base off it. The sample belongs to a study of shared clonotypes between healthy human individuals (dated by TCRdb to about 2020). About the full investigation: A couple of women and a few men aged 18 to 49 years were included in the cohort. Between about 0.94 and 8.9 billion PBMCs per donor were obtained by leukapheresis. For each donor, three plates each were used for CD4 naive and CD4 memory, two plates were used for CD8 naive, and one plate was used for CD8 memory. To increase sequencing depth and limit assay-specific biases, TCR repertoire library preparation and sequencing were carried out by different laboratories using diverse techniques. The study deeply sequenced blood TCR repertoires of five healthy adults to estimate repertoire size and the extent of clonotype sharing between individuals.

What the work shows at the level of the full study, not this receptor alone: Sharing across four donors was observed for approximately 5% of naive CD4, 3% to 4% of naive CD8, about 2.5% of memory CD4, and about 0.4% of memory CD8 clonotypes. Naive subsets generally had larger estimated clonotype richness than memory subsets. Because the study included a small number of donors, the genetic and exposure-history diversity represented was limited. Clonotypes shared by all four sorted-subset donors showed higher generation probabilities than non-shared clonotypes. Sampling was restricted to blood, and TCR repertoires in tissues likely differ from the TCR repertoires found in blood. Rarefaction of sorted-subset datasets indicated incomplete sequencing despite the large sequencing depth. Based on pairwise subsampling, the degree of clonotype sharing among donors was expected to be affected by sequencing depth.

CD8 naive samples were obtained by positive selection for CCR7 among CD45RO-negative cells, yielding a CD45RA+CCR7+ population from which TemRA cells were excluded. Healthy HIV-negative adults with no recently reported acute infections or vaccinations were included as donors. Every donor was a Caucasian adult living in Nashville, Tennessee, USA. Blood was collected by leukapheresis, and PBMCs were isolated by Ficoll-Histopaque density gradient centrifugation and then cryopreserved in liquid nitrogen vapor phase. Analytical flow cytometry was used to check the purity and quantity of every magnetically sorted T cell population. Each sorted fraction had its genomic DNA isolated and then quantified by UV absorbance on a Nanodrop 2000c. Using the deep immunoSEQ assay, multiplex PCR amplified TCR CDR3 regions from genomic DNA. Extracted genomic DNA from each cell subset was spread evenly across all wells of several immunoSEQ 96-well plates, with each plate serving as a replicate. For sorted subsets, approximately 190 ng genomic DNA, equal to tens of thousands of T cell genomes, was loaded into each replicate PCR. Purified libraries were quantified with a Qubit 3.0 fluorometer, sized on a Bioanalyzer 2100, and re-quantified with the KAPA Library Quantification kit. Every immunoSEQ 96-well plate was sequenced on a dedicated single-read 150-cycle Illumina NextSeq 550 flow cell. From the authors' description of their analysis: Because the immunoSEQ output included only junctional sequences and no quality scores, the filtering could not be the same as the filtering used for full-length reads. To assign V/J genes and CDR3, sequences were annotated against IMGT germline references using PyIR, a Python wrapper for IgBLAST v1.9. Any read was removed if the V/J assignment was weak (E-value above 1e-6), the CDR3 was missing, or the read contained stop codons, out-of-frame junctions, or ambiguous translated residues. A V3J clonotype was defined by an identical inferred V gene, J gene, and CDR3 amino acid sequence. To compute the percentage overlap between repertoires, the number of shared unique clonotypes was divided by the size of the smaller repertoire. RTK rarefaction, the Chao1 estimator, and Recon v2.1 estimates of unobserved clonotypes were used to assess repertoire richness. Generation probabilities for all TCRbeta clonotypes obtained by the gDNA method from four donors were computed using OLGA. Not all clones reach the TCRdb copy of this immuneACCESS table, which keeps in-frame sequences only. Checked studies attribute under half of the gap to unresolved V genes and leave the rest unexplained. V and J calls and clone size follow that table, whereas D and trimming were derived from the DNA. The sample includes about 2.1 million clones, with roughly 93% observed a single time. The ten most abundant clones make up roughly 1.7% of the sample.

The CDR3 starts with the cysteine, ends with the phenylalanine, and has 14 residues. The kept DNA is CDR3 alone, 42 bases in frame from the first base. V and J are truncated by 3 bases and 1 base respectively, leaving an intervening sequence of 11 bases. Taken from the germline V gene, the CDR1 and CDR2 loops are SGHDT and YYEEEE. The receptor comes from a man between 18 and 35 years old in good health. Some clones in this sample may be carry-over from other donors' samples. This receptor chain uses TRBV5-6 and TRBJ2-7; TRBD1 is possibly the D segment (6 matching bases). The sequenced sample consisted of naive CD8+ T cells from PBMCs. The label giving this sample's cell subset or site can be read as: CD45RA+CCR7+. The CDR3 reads CASSSWTDSYEQYF. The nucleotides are TGTGCCAGCAGCTCCTGGACAGATTCCTACGAGCAGTACTTC. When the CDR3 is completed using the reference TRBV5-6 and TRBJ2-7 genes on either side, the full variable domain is DAGVTQSPTHLIKTRGQQVTLRCSPKSGHDTVSWYQQALGQGPQFIFQYYEEEERQRGNFPDRFSGHQFPNYSSELNVNALLLGDSALYLCASSSWTDSYEQYFGPGTRLTVT.